This T cell receptor beta chain stems from a study of T cells after yellow fever vaccination. Template switching by 5'RACE produced TCR cDNA, adding a universal primer site and UMIs. TCRdb reanalysed the 5' RACE reads using MiXCR and keeps one entry per CDR3 protein. This table has under 600,000 distinct CDR3 sequences, roughly 22% appearing once. Regarding the study as a whole: A large majority of primary-vaccination clones showed up again after the booster (just under 97% CD4, around 85% CD8).

V was clipped by 0 bases and J by 0 bases, with 4 bases between them. The CDR3 is made up of 14 amino acids. Germline V gene lookup returns CDR1 SGHRS and CDR2 YFSETQ. With respect to this clonotype: Its antigen is not known.

The TCR originated in a man aged 18 to 30 who received the YFV17D yellow fever vaccine. V is TRBV5-1 and J is TRBJ1-5; D gene unclear. The source was PBMCs, collected approximately 22 days after the first yellow fever vaccination. This CDR3 is CASSLDPSNQPQHF. The CDR3 nucleotides read TGCGCCAGCAGCTTGGACCCTAGCAATCAGCCCCAGCATTTT.